This entry describes one T cell receptor beta chain. It lacks a known antigen. It has no much larger one-base neighbor in the sample; base qualities were not kept. The library was prepared using the immunoSEQ multiplex PCR assay. TCRdb obtained this table from immuneACCESS and retained in-frame rearrangements with V and J assigned. These tables miss some clones; where compared with another copy, unresolved V genes account for less than half of the shortfall, and the remainder is unexplained. The table for this sample lists over 200,000 clones; roughly 87% of them were counted only once. The ten top clones hold less than 15% of the sample. CDR1 and CDR2 are drawn from the germline V gene: MDHEN, SYDVKM. The CDR3 runs 13 amino acids, cysteine and phenylalanine included. The entry retains the CDR3 DNA only, 39 bases that are in frame from base 1. Ends trimmed: V by 6 bases, J by 4 bases; bases unmatched to a gene: 4.

This record belongs to a study of control samples from healthy donors and cancer patients (dated by TCRdb to between 2020 and 2021). The material sequenced was PBMCs. The chain was built from TRBV28 and TRBJ1-2; the junction holds 8 bases that match TRBD1. The clonotype originates from a woman aged 55-70 years with lung cancer. At the DNA level, the sequence is TGTGCCAGCAGACAGGGGGGTATCTATGGCTACACCTTC. Its translation reads: CASRQGGIYGYTF.